The TCR beta chain under discussion was sequenced for a study of cytotoxic CD8 clonotypes in ibrutinib-treated CLL (dated by TCRdb to about 2021). Study-level background: The cohort included more than 14 treatment-naive and some twelve relapsed/refractory patients; about 18 were IGHV unmutated. Every sample from remission and from progressive disease was obtained while the patients were still on ibrutinib. Of the 80 to 95 participants in the trial, about 25 had longitudinal samples available. Partial responses were observed in about 25 patients and complete responses in 2; after a median follow-up of about 69 months, remission was maintained in approximately 14 patients and progression was observed in 12. Cryopreserved peripheral blood mononuclear cells were collected at three points: before therapy, at response, and at either sustained remission or disease progression. Samples at response were collected after a median of about 11 months of treatment, with a range of about 6 to 36 months. An average of around 250,000 productive templates and 80,000 to 100,000 productive rearrangements was obtained per sample.

The label giving this sample's time point can be read as: more than 10 months on ibrutinib. Roughly 1.8 micrograms of genomic DNA were extracted from cryopreserved PBMCs for TCR beta library preparation. Longitudinal blood samples from CLL patients on ibrutinib monotherapy underwent high-throughput TCR beta sequencing. The patients took part in an open-label, single-center phase 2 trial of ibrutinib monotherapy. Results and caveats for the whole study, not just this receptor: At ibrutinib response clonality went up, during sustained remission it held steady, and at progression it dropped back toward baseline. Lymph node repertoires were not examined, and the timing of sampling was not matched between patients in sustained remission and those whose disease progressed. At baseline, clonality was higher than in age-matched healthy donors and showed a strong correlation with circulating CD8+ T-cell counts. Public clonotypes were found to be uncommon and were observed to contract or remain stable during treatment; the increase in clonality was shown to reflect expansion of private clonotypes at ibrutinib response.

About this clone: Its antigen is currently not known. Per-base qualities were not stored, and no clone one base away is much larger.

A MiSeq instrument was used for deep resolution sequencing, which targeted depths ranging from 1 in 1 million up to 1 in 200,000 T cells, with coverage averaging 10x for each clonotype. The immunoSEQ hsTCRB Kit was used to generate the TCR beta libraries. As for the original processing: Data were analyzed with ImmunoSEQ Data Assistant and ImmunoSEQ Analyzer, with V, D and J genes assigned per IMGT definitions. Clonality was computed as one minus normalized Shannon entropy of productive rearrangement frequencies, ranging from 0 to 1. Only overrepresented clonotypes making up at least 0.05% of each patient's repertoire were included in the public clonotype analysis. Thirteen age-matched healthy donor repertoires from immuneACCESS were used as controls for clonality. This immuneACCESS table, as held by TCRdb, lists in-frame sequences with V and J called but not all clones. Of the missing ones, under half trace to an unresolved V gene in checked studies; the others have no known cause. That table furnishes V, J and clone size, whereas the DNA furnished D and trimming. For this sample the table gives tens of thousands of clones, of which roughly 77% were detected only once. The ten largest clones take up around 4.8% of the sample.

V is clipped by 5 bases and J by 0 bases, and the sequence between their germline boundaries is 5 bases long. CDR1 and CDR2 are read off the germline V gene (reference sequence) as LNHDA and SQIVND. From the cysteine up to the phenylalanine, the CDR3 has a length of 13 residues. The DNA shown is the 39-base CDR3, in frame from base 1. This chain is built from TRBV19 and TRBJ2-4; the D gene assignment is ambiguous. The sample consisted of PBMCs, taken after 12 months of ibrutinib treatment. The receptor comes from a human donor with chronic lymphocytic leukemia. CDR3 sequence: CASSQEAKNIQYF. The DNA is TGTGCCAGTAGTCAAGAAGCCAAAAACATTCAGTACTTC.